This TCR beta chain was sequenced in a study of T cell responses to AZD1222 COVID-19 vaccine. Clones were read by immunoSEQ multiplex PCR, and TCRdb kept only the in-frame ones, dropping some. Of some 200,000 clones detected, approximately 94% appear once; the ten largest clones hold approximately 1%. This CDR3 has 17 amino acids. Per the germline V gene, CDR1 is SGHTA and CDR2 is FQGTGA. Germline trimming cut 5 bases from V and 2 bases from J; bases unmatched to any gene: 13. The TCR comes from an adult in good health. Sequencing was performed on peripheral blood, taken on day 0 of MenACWY control vaccination. This rearrangement joins TRBV7-3 to TRBJ2-5, with 8 bases aligning to TRBD1. The CDR3 sequence is CASSRSSGTGFQETQYF. CDR3 sequence (DNA): TGTGCCAGCAGCAGAAGTTCCGGGACAGGATTTCAAGAGACCCAGTACTTC.